The present entry profiles one T cell receptor (beta chain) with its context. The CDR3 is made up of 14 amino acids. Germline loops: CDR1 SGHNT, CDR2 YYREEE (reference sequence). Germline trimming cut 0 bases from V and 3 bases from J; bases unmatched to any gene: 0. The data were taken from a study of blood T cell repertoires in COVID-19. Sequencing used immunoSEQ multiplex PCR; TCRdb keeps in-frame clones, though not all of them. The sample contains 150,000 to 200,000 clones, around nine tenths of which appear only once. Sequencing input: peripheral blood. The chain carries TRBV5-4 and TRBJ2-3; TRBD2 agrees at 8 bases. The clonotype comes from a man aged 18 to 30 with active or convalescent COVID-19. CDR3 protein: CASSLAGGTDTQYF. For the CDR3, the DNA is TGTGCCAGCAGCTTGGCGGGGGGGACAGATACGCAGTATTTT.